This TCR beta chain derives from a study of cytomegalovirus exposure and HLA in healthy donors. Overall study results and limits: Cytomegalovirus status was reportedly diagnosed by the classifier with high specificity and sensitivity. Across donors, presence/absence analyses took sequencing depth to be roughly uniform. The later analysis indicated that the majority of CMV-associated TCR beta chains appeared HLA-restricted.

In the PCR, 60 Vbeta and 13 Jbeta primers were used. Using immunoSEQ multiplex PCR, the repertoire was profiled, and TCRdb retains in-frame clones only, with some absent. This table has about 210,000 clones, approximately 81% appearing once. Concerning this clone itself: Its antigen is not known.

Germline assignment: CDR1 SGHNT and CDR2 YYREEE (reference sequence). The trim removed 10 bases at V and 0 bases at J, leaving 2 bases unmatched. This CDR3 has 13 amino acids. The genes are TRBV5-4 and TRBJ2-2; 8 bases agree with TRBD1. Sequenced: PBMCs. The sequence was collected from a girl aged 2-10 years in good health and CMV-seronegative. This CDR3 reads CAGQGPNTGELFF. As DNA, the CDR3 is TGTGCCGGACAGGGACCGAACACCGGGGAGCTGTTTTTT. Full variable domain (missing parts from reference TRBV5-4 and TRBJ2-2): ETGVTQSPTHLIKTRGQQVTLRCSSQSGHNTVSWYQQALGQGPQFIFQYYREEENGRGNFPPRFSGLQFPNYSSELNVNALELDDSALYLCAGQGPNTGELFFGEGSRLTVL.